One sample yielded the 27 T cell receptor beta chains listed below, sequenced in a study of blood T cell repertoires in COVID-19. The repertoire was sequenced with immunoSEQ multiplex PCR; TCRdb's copy has only in-frame clones and lacks some. The table records about 170,000 clones, more than 75% of them present only once. Sample: peripheral blood. The receptors shown here come from a man in his fifties or sixties who had recovered from COVID-19.

The chain has TRBV2 and TRBJ2-3; TRBD1 matches 8 bases. V trimming: 1 base; J trimming: 3 bases; junction bases outside the gene matches: 0. This CDR3 is built from 14 residues. Germline CDR1 is SNHLY and CDR2 is FYNNEI. Written as DNA, the CDR3 is TGTGCCAGCAGTGAAGGACAGGGGACAGATACGCAGTATTTT. This sequence encodes CASSEGQGTDTQYF.

The chain is built from TRBV7-2 and TRBJ1-5; D is unclear. The germline gives CDR1 SGHTA, CDR2 FQGNSA. The CDR3 is 13 amino acids. Trimming shortened V by 1 base and J by 5 bases, and 6 bases separated the two germline ends. The CDR3: CASSLVGYQPQHF. The CDR3 bases are TGTGCCAGCAGCTTAGTTGGCTATCAGCCCCAGCATTTT.

This chain links TRBV29-1 with TRBJ2-3; TRBD1 aligns across 8 bases. V lost 3 bases, J lost 3 bases, and 17 bases stayed unmatched. The length of the CDR3 is 18 residues. The germline CDR1 and CDR2 sequences are SQVTM and ANQGSEA. The CDR3 DNA is TGCAGCGTTGATGAACTGCTCAGCGGACAGGGTGAAACAGATACGCAGTATTTT. It is translated as CSVDELLSGQGETDTQYF.

V is TRBV5-4 and J is TRBJ2-3; D call uncertain. CDR3 size: 12 residues. Trimming cost V 2 bases and J 5 bases, with 6 bases left between them. Germline V gene lookup returns CDR1 SGHNT and CDR2 YYREEE (reference sequence). CDR3: CASSFSGDTQYF. The CDR3 DNA reads as TGTGCCAGCAGCTTTTCGGGAGATACGCAGTATTTT.

The genes are TRBV6-5 and TRBJ2-7, with a weak D call TRBD2 (6 bases). The CDR3 contains 13 residues. CDR1 and CDR2 (germline): MNHEY, SVGAGI. Trimming removed 6 bases at V and 2 bases at J, with 11 bases between. CDR3 residues: CASRGGPPYEQYF. Here the CDR3 DNA reads TGTGCCAGCAGGGGAGGACCTCCCTACGAGCAGTACTTC.

The chain links TRBV7-9 to TRBJ2-5; 7 bases align to TRBD1. V lost 5 bases, J lost 1 base, and 7 bases stayed unmatched. Germline-derived CDR1 and CDR2 are SEHNR and FQNEAQ (reference sequence). The CDR3 contains 15 residues. CDR3 sequence reads: CASSNGQAPQETQYF. DNA for the CDR3: TGTGCCAGCAGCAATGGACAGGCCCCCCAAGAGACCCAGTACTTC.

The chain links TRBV2 to TRBJ2-3; TRBD1 matches 11 bases. This CDR3 has 14 residues. The V segment lost 8 bases and the J segment 2 bases; nucleotides outside the gene matches: 3. Per germline, CDR1 SNHLY and CDR2 FYNNEI. The CDR3 reads CASLDRGPTDTQYF. The CDR3 DNA follows: TGTGCCAGCCTGGACAGGGGGCCCACAGATACGCAGTATTTT.

The chain joins TRBV6-2 or TRBV6-3 to TRBJ1-5; no clear D. In germline, CDR1 is MNHEY, CDR2 SVGEGT. The CDR3 extends over 15 amino acids. Trimming stripped 4 bases from V and 6 bases from J, with 16 bases between. CDR3 loop: CASSSIEGGFQPQHF. The CDR3 bases are TGTGCCAGCAGTTCCATCGAGGGTGGGTTTCAGCCCCAGCATTTT.

The chain couples TRBV9 to TRBJ2-1; TRBD1 agrees at 7 bases. The CDR3 consists of 16 residues. The germline V gene encodes CDR1 SGDLS and CDR2 YYNGEE. Trimming at V came to 0 bases and at J to 1 base, leaving 4 bases not matched to a gene. The CDR3 bases are TGTGCCAGCAGCGTAGAGGGCAGGGGGTCCTACAATGAGCAGTTCTTC. It encodes CASSVEGRGSYNEQFF.

The rearrangement links TRBV6-4 to TRBJ1-1, with 9 bases fitting TRBD1. The germline CDR1 and CDR2 sequences are MRHNA and SNTAGT. V dropped 4 bases and J dropped 8; count of bases not matched to a gene: 11. This CDR3 region has 15 residues. CDR3 region: CASSAQGQGRGEAFF. CDR3 nucleotides: TGTGCCAGCAGTGCCCAGGGACAGGGTCGCGGCGAAGCTTTCTTT.

The chain has TRBV2 and TRBJ2-7; tentatively, D is TRBD2 (6 bases). This CDR3 is built from 13 residues. Trimming removed 1 base at V and 6 bases at J, with 10 bases between. The germline gives CDR1 SNHLY, CDR2 FYNNEI. DNA of the CDR3: TGTGCCAGCAGTGAAGTCTTCGGGGGCGAGCAGTACTTC. This translates into CASSEVFGGEQYF.

The V gene is TRBV28, the J gene TRBJ2-4, with 14 bases aligning to TRBD2. CDR1 is MDHEN, CDR2 SYDVKM, per germline. The CDR3 is 19 residues long. Unmatched junction bases numbered 4, after V lost 0 bases and J lost 0 bases. CDR3 coding DNA: TGTGCCAGCAGTTTATGGGGACTAGCGGGGGAGCTAGCCAAAAACATTCAGTACTTC. Amino acids: CASSLWGLAGELAKNIQYF.

This clone showed up just once. A much more abundant neighbour one base away suggests this may be a read error. The rearrangement joins TRBV4-3 to TRBJ2-7; tentatively, D is TRBD1 (5 bases). Trimming cost V 1 base and J 2 bases, with 6 bases left between them. Germline values: CDR1 LGHNA, CDR2 YSLEER. This CDR3 has 13 amino acids. The CDR3 is CASSQGRAYEQYF. The CDR3 DNA is TGCGCCAGCAGCCAAGGCAGGGCCTACGAGCAGTACTTC.

The rearrangement links TRBV9 to TRBJ2-7; D possibly corresponds to TRBD2 (7 bases). V was shortened by 6 bases and J by 3 bases, with 16 bases between the two germline ends. Germline lookup yields CDR1 SGDLS and CDR2 YYNGEE. This CDR3 is 14 amino acids long. The CDR3 DNA follows: TGTGCCAGCACCGGAGGGGGGGCGAACTACGAGCAGTACTTC. Its protein product is CASTGGGANYEQYF.

The chain links TRBV19 to TRBJ1-2, with 7 bases that match TRBD1. CDR1 is LNHDA and CDR2 is SQIVND in the germline V gene (reference sequence). CDR3 length: 17 residues. V was clipped by 3 bases and J by 4 bases; unmatched bases: 14. The CDR3: CASSIPGTDATVYGYTF. The CDR3 coding sequence is TGTGCCAGTAGTATTCCCGGGACAGACGCTACCGTCTATGGCTACACCTTC.

The chain links TRBV15 to TRBJ2-2; 8 nucleotides agree with TRBD1. The trim removed 3 bases at V and 4 bases at J, leaving 10 bases unmatched. There are 17 residues in the CDR3. Germline V gene data show CDR1 as LNHNV and CDR2 as YYDKDF (reference sequence). This chain's CDR3 is CATSRGGTGVLTGELFF. As DNA, the CDR3 is TGTGCCACCAGCAGGGGCGGGACAGGAGTACTCACCGGGGAGCTGTTTTTT.

The chain joins TRBV18 to TRBJ1-1; TRBD1 matches 7 bases. Germline trimming cut 2 bases from V and 1 base from J; bases unmatched to any gene: 4. CDR1 and CDR2 from the germline V gene are KGHSH and LQKENI. This CDR3 is 15 amino acids long. DNA of the CDR3: TGTGCCAGCTCACCAAGGACAGGAACGAACACTGAAGCTTTCTTT. Protein sequence: CASSPRTGTNTEAFF.

The chain couples TRBV9 to TRBJ1-6, with D possibly being TRBD1 (6 bases). The CDR3 is 16 amino acids. The germline CDR1 and CDR2 sequences are SGDLS and YYNGEE. V was clipped by 3 bases and J by 10 bases, with 20 bases between them. In nucleotides, the CDR3 is TGTGCCAGCAGCGGGCTCGAGGGGGACACCGCATCACCCCTCCACTTT. This gives the protein CASSGLEGDTASPLHF.

The chain couples TRBV7-9 to TRBJ1-1, with TRBD1 matching 8 bases. The germline V gene has CDR1 SEHNR and CDR2 FQNEAQ (reference sequence). The CDR3 is 15 residues long. V was clipped by 5 bases and J by 1 base; unmatched bases: 6. CDR3: CASSQPTGENTEAFF. The CDR3 bases are TGTGCCAGCAGCCAGCCGACAGGGGAGAACACTGAAGCTTTCTTT.

This CDR3 is CATSDTQGSYNEQFF. As DNA, the CDR3 is TGTGCCACCAGTGATACACAGGGGTCCTACAATGAGCAGTTCTTC. The chain carries TRBV24-1 and TRBJ2-1; 7 bases agree with TRBD1. The length of the CDR3 is 15 residues. Germline loops: CDR1 KGHDR, CDR2 SFDVKD. The ends lost 3 bases at V and 1 base at J; junction bases unmatched: 2.

The chain carries TRBV24-1 and TRBJ2-5; 10 bases map to TRBD1. Germline V gene lookup returns CDR1 KGHDR and CDR2 SFDVKD. The CDR3 contains 16 residues. The V gene end was trimmed by 4 bases and the J gene end by 4 bases; junction bases not matched to a gene: 8. In nucleotides, the CDR3 is TGTGCCACCAGTGACGCCGGGACAGGGGAGGTAGAGACCCAGTACTTC. As protein: CATSDAGTGEVETQYF.

The chain combines TRBV28 with TRBJ2-5; tentative D call: TRBD1 (5 bases). The CDR3 runs to 16 residues. Trimming stripped 6 bases from V and 4 bases from J, with 21 bases between. Germline CDR1 reads MDHEN; CDR2 reads SYDVKM. The CDR3 reads CASRKQRGRVGETQYF. The CDR3 DNA reads TGTGCCAGCAGAAAACAAAGGGGCAGGGTGGGAGAGACCCAGTACTTC. Supplemented by reference TRBV28 and TRBJ2-5, the full variable domain reads DVKVTQSSRYLVKRTGEKVFLECVQDMDHENMFWYRQDPGLGLRLIYFSYDVKMKEKGDIPEGYSVSREKKERFSLILESASTNQTSMYLCASRKQRGRVGETQYFGPGTRLLVL.

This rearrangement joins TRBV7-2 to TRBJ2-7, with 8 bases that match TRBD1. Germline V gene sequence: CDR1 SGHTA, CDR2 FQGNSA. This CDR3 is 14 amino acids long. V gave up 1 base and J gave up 4 bases; unmatched junction bases: 3. Here the CDR3 reads CASSLGQGKYEQYF. DNA for the CDR3: TGTGCCAGCAGCTTAGGACAGGGGAAATACGAGCAGTACTTC.

CDR3 bases: TGTGCCAGCACCCTAGACAAGGGGCTAGCGGGAGACAATGAGCAGTTCTTC. Translation: CASTLDKGLAGDNEQFF. The gene calls are TRBV9 and TRBJ2-1, with 10 bases fitting TRBD2. The V gene end was trimmed by 6 bases and the J gene end by 5 bases; junction bases not matched to a gene: 14. Germline-derived CDR1 and CDR2 are SGDLS and YYNGEE. CDR3 length: 17 residues.

This sequence joins TRBV6-5 and TRBJ1-2, with TRBD1 matching 7 bases. CDR3 size: 14 residues. Germline V CDR1 and CDR2: MNHEY, SVGAGI. V was clipped by 6 bases and J by 0 bases; unmatched bases: 4. The CDR3 sequence: CASRSGTANYGYTF. Written as DNA, the CDR3 is TGTGCCAGCAGATCCGGGACAGCTAACTATGGCTACACCTTC.

V usage is TRBV19 and J usage is TRBJ1-1, with D possibly being TRBD1 (5 bases). Trimming cost V 2 bases and J 1 base, with 8 bases left between them. The germline V gene encodes CDR1 LNHDA and CDR2 SQIVND (reference sequence). The CDR3 spans 14 residues. The CDR3 DNA is TGTGCCAGTAGTATAAACCAGGGGAACACTGAAGCTTTCTTT. It translates to CASSINQGNTEAFF.

This clone was found once. The chain is built from TRBV9 and TRBJ2-1; 10 bases map to TRBD2. From germline, CDR1 is SGDLS and CDR2 YYNGEE. The CDR3 length is 15 residues. The V gene end was trimmed by 4 bases and the J gene end by 0 bases; junction bases not matched to a gene: 1. The CDR3 sequence: CASSRTSGSYNEQFF. The CDR3 nucleotides are TGTGCCAGCAGCCGGACTAGCGGCTCCTACAATGAGCAGTTCTTC.